The next 20 T cell receptor beta chains were all read from a single sample in a study of T-cell reconstitution after alpha-beta-depleted transplantation in children. Unique molecular identifiers were built into the TCRbeta library. Via MiXCR, TCRdb re-called the PCR reads, giving one row per CDR3 protein. The data contain 250,000 to 300,000 distinct CDR3 sequences, 9.9% of them singletons. This specimen was PBMCs from the stem cell graft donor, taken from the stem cell graft. These receptors were collected from a human donor who donated a stem cell graft to a child with SCID.

The CDR3 region is CASGPRTGRSYEQYF. The CDR3 DNA reads TGTGCTAGTGGCCCCCGGACAGGCCGTTCCTACGAGCAGTACTTC. The rearrangement joins TRBV12-5 to TRBJ2-7, with 7 bases aligning to TRBD1. The V and J ends lost 6 bases and 1 base, in that order; junction bases with no gene match: 9. The CDR3 spans 15 residues. Germline values: CDR1 LGHNT, CDR2 FRNRAP.

A few counts support this clonotype. The V gene is TRBV20-1, the J gene TRBJ2-7; tentatively, D is TRBD2 (6 bases). Trimming left V 3 bases short and J 2 bases short, with 14 bases between. CDR1 DFQATT and CDR2 SNEGSKA come from the germline V gene (reference sequence). The CDR3 covers 14 residues. The CDR3 loop is CSARGGTVAYEQYF. In nucleotides, the CDR3 is TGCAGTGCTAGGGGCGGGACGGTTGCCTACGAGCAGTACTTC.

The chain uses TRBV5-6 and TRBJ1-5, with 8 bases identical to TRBD1. This CDR3 region has 15 residues. Looked up from germline, CDR1 is SGHDT and CDR2 is YYEEEE. Trimming at V came to 4 bases and at J to 6 bases, leaving 9 bases not matched to a gene. This CDR3 reads CASSPGQGVAQPQHF. CDR3 nucleotides: TGTGCCAGCAGCCCCGGACAGGGTGTCGCTCAGCCCCAGCATTTT. Drawing the rest from reference TRBV5-6 and TRBJ1-5, the complete variable domain is DAGVTQSPTHLIKTRGQQVTLRCSPKSGHDTVSWYQQALGQGPQFIFQYYEEEERQRGNFPDRFSGHQFPNYSSELNVNALLLGDSALYLCASSPGQGVAQPQHFGDGTRLSIL.

The J gene is TRBJ1-5, the V gene TRBV4-2; D gene uncertain. Trimming removed 1 base at V and 3 bases at J, with 13 bases between. Germline V lookup: CDR1 LGHNA, CDR2 YNFKEQ. This CDR3 is 16 amino acids long. CDR3 sequence (DNA): TGTGCCAGCAGCCAAGCTCTCGGGATGGACAATCAGCCCCAGCATTTT. This sequence encodes CASSQALGMDNQPQHF.

V is TRBV28 and J is TRBJ2-7; 8 bases are shared with TRBD1. Germline loops: CDR1 MDHEN, CDR2 SYDVKM. V was clipped by 10 bases and J by 6 bases; unmatched bases: 11. The CDR3 totals 13 residues. The CDR3 sequence: CATWLGQGSEQYF. For the CDR3, the DNA is TGTGCCACCTGGTTAGGACAGGGCTCCGAGCAGTACTTC.

This clonotype has ten or more counts. The rearrangement joins TRBV20-1 to TRBJ2-1, with 7 bases aligning to TRBD2. This CDR3 has 15 amino acids. Germline CDR1 and CDR2: DFQATT and SNEGSKA (reference sequence). Trimming removed 4 bases from V and 6 bases from J; junction bases left unmatched: 12. The CDR3 sequence is CSANRLAVTINEQFF. Here the CDR3 DNA reads TGCAGTGCTAACCGACTAGCAGTGACGATCAATGAGCAGTTCTTC.

V is TRBV7-6 and J is TRBJ2-5; D ambiguous. From germline, CDR1 is SGHVS and CDR2 FNYEAQ. Trimming removed 1 base from V and 7 bases from J, with 13 bases in between. This CDR3 is 14 amino acids long. For the CDR3, the DNA is TGTGCCAGCAGCTTAGAACGTGACATTGCGACCCAGTACTTC. It encodes CASSLERDIATQYF.

This clonotype was recorded many times. The chain joins TRBV10-3 to TRBJ2-7; D tentatively reads TRBD1 or TRBD2 (6 bases each). Deletions cut 10 bases from V and 4 bases from J, with 17 bases between. The CDR3 has 13 residues. Germline CDR1 reads ENHRY; CDR2 reads SYGVKD. CDR3 coding DNA: TGTGCCAGCGGGACAACGACGGGGTACGAGCAGTACTTC. As protein: CASGTTTGYEQYF.

This clonotype was counted a few times. CDR3 bases: TGTGCCAGCAGCTGGGGGACAGGGGAACGCACAGATACGCAGTATTTT. Its protein is CASSWGTGERTDTQYF. This chain joins TRBV5-8 and TRBJ2-3; the match to TRBD1 covers 10 bases. This CDR3 is 16 amino acids long. J gave up 1 base and V 3 bases, and 5 bases lay outside the gene matches. Germline CDR1 is SGHTS and CDR2 is YDEGEE.

V and J are TRBV5-6 and TRBJ2-7; D gene ambiguous. Trimming cost V 0 bases and J 6 bases, with 13 bases left between them. The germline V gene has CDR1 SGHDT and CDR2 YYEEEE. This CDR3 has 14 amino acids. The CDR3 loop reads CASSLELVNFEQYF. CDR3 bases: TGTGCCAGCAGCTTGGAGCTAGTAAACTTCGAGCAGTACTTC.

This sequence joins TRBV29-1 and TRBJ1-5; no reliable D call. Looked up from germline, CDR1 is SQVTM and CDR2 is ANQGSEA. This CDR3 has 12 amino acids. The ends were cut back, 4 bases at V and 4 bases at J, with 8 bases in the middle. CDR3 bases: TGCAGCGTTGCGACGGGGAATCAGCCCCAGCATTTT. Residues: CSVATGNQPQHF.

This chain uses TRBV12-3 or TRBV12-4 with TRBJ2-2; 9 nucleotides match TRBD1. J gave up 2 bases and V 0 bases, and 1 base lay outside the gene matches. The CDR3 has 16 residues. CDR3 protein: CASSLATGGNTGELFF. CDR3 nucleotide sequence: TGTGCCAGCAGTTTAGCAACAGGGGGCAACACCGGGGAGCTGTTTTTT.

In its sample, this clonotype was seen many times. The J gene is TRBJ2-3, the V gene TRBV29-1, with 7 bases lining up with TRBD2. The CDR3 totals 15 residues. Germline V gene data show CDR1 as SQVTM and CDR2 as ANQGSEA. After removal of 2 bases from V and 5 bases from J, the junction contained 10 bases not matched to a gene. CDR3 nucleotide sequence: TGCAGCGTTGAATACGGTGGGGGGGAGATAGATACGCAGTATTTT. As protein: CSVEYGGGEIDTQYF.

The chain combines TRBV9 with TRBJ1-6, with D tentatively TRBD1 (5 bases). Trimming removed 9 bases from V and 6 bases from J, with 13 bases in between. Germline V gene lookup returns CDR1 SGDLS and CDR2 YYNGEE. The CDR3 totals 13 residues. The CDR3 coding sequence is TGTGCCACCGCGAAGACAGTTAATTCACCCCTCCACTTT. Translated, it gives CATAKTVNSPLHF.

The chain carries TRBV6-5 and TRBJ1-2, with D perhaps TRBD1 (6 bases). Germline V gene data show CDR1 as MNHEY and CDR2 as SVGAGI. V lost 0 bases to trimming and J lost 4 bases, with 12 bases between them. The length of the CDR3 is 15 residues. As DNA, the CDR3 is TGTGCCAGCAGTTACTCGACGTGGGGGCCCTATGGCTACACCTTC. This codes for CASSYSTWGPYGYTF.

About this clonotype: A much larger clone differs by one base, so this may be a read error. J is TRBJ2-1 and V is TRBV12-3 or TRBV12-4; D might be TRBD1 (6 bases). This CDR3 is 13 amino acids long. The CDR3 DNA follows: TGTGCCAGCAGTCCCAGGGGAAGCAATGAGCTGTTCTTC. Its protein is CASSPRGSNELFF.

The V and J genes are TRBV2 and TRBJ2-7; possibly TRBD2 for D (6 bases). The CDR3 totals 13 residues. The V gene lost 3 bases and the J gene lost 3 bases, with 9 bases spanning the gap. CDR1 is SNHLY and CDR2 is FYNNEI in the germline V gene. The CDR3 protein is CASSEAGLYEQYF. In DNA form, the CDR3 reads TGTGCCAGCAGTGAGGCGGGGCTCTACGAGCAGTACTTC.

This clonotype came up many times. The chain is built from TRBV5-1 and TRBJ2-7; 9 bases align to TRBD2. With 3 bases clipped from V and 2 bases from J, the junction kept 6 bases outside the gene matches. The CDR3 has 15 residues. CDR1 is SGHRS and CDR2 is YFSETQ in the germline V gene. As DNA, the CDR3 is TGCGCCAGCAGCTCCCTAGCGGGGTTTGCCTACGAGCAGTACTTC. The encoded protein is CASSSLAGFAYEQYF.

This clonotype showed up many times. This chain's CDR3 is CSARTGLRSYNEQFF. CDR3 coding DNA: TGCAGTGCTAGAACGGGACTTCGCTCCTACAATGAGCAGTTCTTC. The chain joins TRBV20-1 to TRBJ2-1; the D gene is possibly TRBD2 (6 bases). The germline V gene encodes CDR1 DFQATT and CDR2 SNEGSKA (reference sequence). This CDR3 has 15 amino acids. V lost 2 bases to trimming and J lost 0 bases, with 11 bases between them.

This clonotype was picked up many times. The V and J genes are TRBV5-1 and TRBJ1-1; D unresolved. CDR1 is SGHRS and CDR2 is YFSETQ in the germline V gene. The CDR3 has 13 residues. The germline V and J ends were trimmed by 0 bases and 6 bases, with 9 bases remaining between them. The CDR3: CASSLAGFSEAFF. The CDR3 coding sequence is TGCGCCAGCAGCTTGGCCGGGTTCTCTGAAGCTTTCTTT. The whole variable domain, filled in from reference TRBV5-1 and TRBJ1-1, reads KAGVTQTPRYLIKTRGQQVTLSCSPISGHRSVSWYQQTPGQGLQFLFEYFSETQRNKGNFPGRFSGRQFSNSRSEMNVSTLELGDSALYLCASSLAGFSEAFFGQGTRLTVV.